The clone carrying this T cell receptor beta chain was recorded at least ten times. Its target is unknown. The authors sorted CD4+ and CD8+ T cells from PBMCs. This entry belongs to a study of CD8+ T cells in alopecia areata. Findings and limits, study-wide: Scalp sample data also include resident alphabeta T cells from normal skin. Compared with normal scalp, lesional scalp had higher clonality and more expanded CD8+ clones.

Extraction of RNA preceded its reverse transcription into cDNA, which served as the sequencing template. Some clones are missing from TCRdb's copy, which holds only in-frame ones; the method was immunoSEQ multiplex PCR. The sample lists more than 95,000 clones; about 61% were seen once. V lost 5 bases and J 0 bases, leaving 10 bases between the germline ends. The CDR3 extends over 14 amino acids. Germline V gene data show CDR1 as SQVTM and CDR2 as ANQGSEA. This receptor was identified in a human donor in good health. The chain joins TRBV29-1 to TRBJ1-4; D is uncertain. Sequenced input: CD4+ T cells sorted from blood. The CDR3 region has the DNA TGCAGCGTTACCAGCGGGGCAACTAATGAAAAACTGTTTTTT. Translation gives CSVTSGATNEKLFF. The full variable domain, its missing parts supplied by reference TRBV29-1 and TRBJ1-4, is SAVISQKPSRDICQRGTSLTIQCQVDSQVTMMFWYRQQPGQSLTLIATANQGSEATYESGFVIDKFPISRPNLTFSTLTVSNMSPEDSSIYLCSVTSGATNEKLFFGSGTQLSVL.